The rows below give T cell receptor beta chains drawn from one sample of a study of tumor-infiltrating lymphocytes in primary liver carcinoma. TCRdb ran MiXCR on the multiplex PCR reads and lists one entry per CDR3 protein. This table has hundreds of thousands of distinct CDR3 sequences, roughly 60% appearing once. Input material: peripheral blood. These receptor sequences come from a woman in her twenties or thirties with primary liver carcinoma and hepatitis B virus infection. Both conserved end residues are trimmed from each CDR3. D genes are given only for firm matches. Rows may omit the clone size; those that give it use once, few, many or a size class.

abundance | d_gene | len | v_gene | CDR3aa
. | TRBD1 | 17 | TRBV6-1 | ASMSTGGETGGIRTEAF
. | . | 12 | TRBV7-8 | VSSFVMGSYEQY
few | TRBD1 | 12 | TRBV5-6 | ASSLGTGVLEQY
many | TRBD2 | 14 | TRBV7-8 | ASSLGRTSGNNEQF
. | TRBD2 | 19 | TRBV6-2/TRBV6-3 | ASGPGRVASGRVEHYNEQF
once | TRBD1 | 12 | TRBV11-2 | ASSLTGESYEQY
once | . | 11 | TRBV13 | ASSRTFSYDQC
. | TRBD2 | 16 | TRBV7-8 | ASTPRASGRNPYNEQY
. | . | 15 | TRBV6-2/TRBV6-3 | ASSPLGRGQGGNEQF
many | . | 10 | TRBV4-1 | ASSQGGYEQY
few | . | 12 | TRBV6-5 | ASSSSGAFTEAF
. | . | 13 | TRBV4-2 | ASSQFPGSDRPQH
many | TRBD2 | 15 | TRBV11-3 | ASSWTSPTLKYNEQF
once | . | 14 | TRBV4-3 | ASSQEAGSILYGYT
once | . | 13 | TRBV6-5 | ASSNGPRDTNTQY
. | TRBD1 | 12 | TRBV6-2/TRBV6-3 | TSSTALTGYEQY
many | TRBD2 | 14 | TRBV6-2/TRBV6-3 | ASRPSGRARGYEQF
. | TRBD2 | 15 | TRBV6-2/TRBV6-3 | ASSYSRREGRDNEQF
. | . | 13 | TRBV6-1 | ASSWIGRVDTEAF
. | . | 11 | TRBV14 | ASTLTRYTEAF
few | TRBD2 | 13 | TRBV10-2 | ASSVFSGGYNEQF
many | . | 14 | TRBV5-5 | ASSRYITGTNQPQH
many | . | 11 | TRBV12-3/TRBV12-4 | ASSFAWGTEAF
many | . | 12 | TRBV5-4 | ASSLRPGQDTQY
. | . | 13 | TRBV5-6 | ASSHGSYSNQPQH
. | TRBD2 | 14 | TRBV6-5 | ASRGLAESSYNEQF
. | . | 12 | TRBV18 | ASSPQGSLYEQY
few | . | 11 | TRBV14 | ASSQERVIEAF
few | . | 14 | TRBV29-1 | SVEAWTGRGHYEQY
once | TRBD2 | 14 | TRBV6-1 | ANSESTSGRGDTQY
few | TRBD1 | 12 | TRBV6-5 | ASRAGTGSYEQY